This T cell receptor (beta chain) was recorded in a study of cytomegalovirus exposure and HLA in healthy donors. The overall study: Among a few hundred genotyped donors, 65% to 90% fell in the Caucasian-associated ancestry cluster. Study-level results: TCR beta sequences numbering about 17,000 were associated with HLA alleles at 0.05 false discovery rate in a later analysis. It emerged from a later analysis that several of the most significant clusters appeared to be linked to common viral pathogens.

It was with 60 Vbeta and 13 Jbeta primers that the PCR ran. Clones were read by immunoSEQ multiplex PCR, and TCRdb kept only the in-frame ones, dropping some. The table shows 45,000 to 70,000 clones, with around 80% occurring only once. Germline CDR1 and CDR2: SEHNR and FQNEAQ (reference sequence). Trimming shortened V by 3 bases and J by 3 bases, and 12 bases separated the two germline ends. CDR3 length equals 14 residues. In the case of this clone: Its antigen is as yet unknown.

The specimen sequenced was PBMCs. This TCR was recovered from a man over 45 in good health and CMV-seronegative. This sequence joins TRBV7-9 and TRBJ2-7; D may be TRBD1 (5 bases). CDR3 DNA sequence: TGTGCCAGCAGCTTGCCAGGGCAAATCTACGAGCAGTACTTC. This codes for CASSLPGQIYEQYF.